Below are 31 T cell receptor beta chains sequenced from a single sample in a study of cytomegalovirus exposure and HLA in healthy donors. Amplification used 60 Vbeta primers and 13 Jbeta primers. Using immunoSEQ multiplex PCR, the repertoire was profiled, and TCRdb retains in-frame clones only, with some absent. The sample contains 42,000 or so clones, 45% to 65% of which appear only once. The sample comprised PBMCs. Receptor source: a human donor in good health.

This clone was found a few times. The chain combines TRBV19 with TRBJ2-1, with D uncertain. The CDR3 loop spans 13 amino acids. Trimming cost V 6 bases and J 6 bases, with 12 bases left between them. Germline CDR1 is LNHDA and CDR2 is SQIVND (reference sequence). This CDR3 reads CASSMARFNEQFF. CDR3 coding DNA: TGTGCCAGTAGCATGGCTAGGTTCAATGAGCAGTTCTTC. The variable domain in full, with the rest retrieved from reference TRBV19 and TRBJ2-1, is DGGITQSPKYLFRKEGQNVTLSCEQNLNHDAMYWYRQDPGQGLRLIYYSQIVNDFQKGDIAEGYSVSREKKESFPLTVTSAQKNPTAFYLCASSMARFNEQFFGPGTRLTVL.

This clone showed up just a few times. The chain carries TRBV2 and TRBJ2-1, with 7 positions matching TRBD2. This CDR3 contains 12 residues. In germline, CDR1 is SNHLY, CDR2 FYNNEI. V shed 8 bases, J shed 9 bases, and the junction held 7 bases outside the gene matches. The CDR3 loop reads CASHPTGGEQFF. The CDR3 nucleotides read TGTGCCAGCCACCCAACGGGGGGTGAGCAGTTCTTC.

The rearrangement joins TRBV30 to TRBJ2-2, with 7 bases fitting TRBD2. The CDR3 loop spans 16 amino acids. The V and J ends lost 2 bases and 2 bases, in that order; junction bases with no gene match: 8. Germline lookup yields CDR1 GTSNPN and CDR2 SVGIG (reference sequence). The DNA for the CDR3 is TGTGCCTGGAGTAGTGGCAGGGAGGGTAACACCGGGGAGCTGTTTTTT. This gives the protein CAWSSGREGNTGELFF.

The chain is built from TRBV6-5 and TRBJ2-3, with 7 bases lining up with TRBD1. Germline CDR1 MNHEY, CDR2 SVGAGI. After removal of 6 bases from V and 2 bases from J, the junction contained 2 bases not matched to a gene. There are 13 residues in the CDR3. CDR3 DNA sequence: TGTGCCAGCAGAGACAGGGTCACAGATACGCAGTATTTT. It is translated as CASRDRVTDTQYF.

The chain has TRBV19 and TRBJ1-1, with TRBD1 matching 9 bases. Trimming at V came to 6 bases and at J to 4 bases, leaving 12 bases not matched to a gene. CDR1 and CDR2 (germline): LNHDA, SQIVND (reference sequence). This CDR3 spans 16 amino acids. CDR3 amino acids: CASSLGGTGWTTEAFF. CDR3 coding DNA: TGTGCCAGTAGCCTGGGGGGGACAGGGTGGACCACTGAAGCTTTCTTT.

The chain uses TRBV15 and TRBJ2-2; D is unclear. Germline CDR1 is LNHNV and CDR2 is YYDKDF (reference sequence). This CDR3 region has 13 residues. V lost 5 bases to trimming and J lost 7 bases, with 11 bases between them. The CDR3 region has the DNA TGTGCCACCAGCCGCGCAGGCCGCGGGGAGCTGTTTTTT. Its translation is CATSRAGRGELFF.

This chain connects TRBV30 to TRBJ1-6; D is ambiguous. V dropped 5 bases and J dropped 0 bases, with 17 bases sitting between them. This CDR3 is 17 amino acids long. Germline V lookup: CDR1 GTSNPN, CDR2 SVGIG (reference sequence). The CDR3 DNA reads as TGTGCCTGGTCTGGTCTAGGCAAGAGCTCCTATAATTCACCCCTCCACTTT. This gives the protein CAWSGLGKSSYNSPLHF.

In its sample, this clone was seen a few times. The CDR3 is CASSVERDGSYEQYF. In nucleotides, the CDR3 is TGTGCCAGCAGTGTGGAGCGGGACGGCTCCTACGAGCAGTACTTC. The chain is built from TRBV6-4 and TRBJ2-7; 7 positions match TRBD2. The CDR3 has 15 residues. Germline values: CDR1 MRHNA, CDR2 SNTAGT. The junction had 6 bases not matched to a gene; V was cut back by 4 bases and J by 0 bases.

On this clone: In this CDR3 the conserved last residue, phenylalanine or tryptophan, is missing, so a read error is likely. The CDR3 region is CASSGRQQNTEAFL. CDR3 DNA sequence: TGTGCCAGCAGTGGTAGACAGCAGAACACTGAAGCTTTCCTT. V and J are TRBV6-5 and TRBJ1-1; possibly TRBD1 for D (5 bases). This CDR3 is built from 14 residues. In germline, CDR1 is MNHEY, CDR2 SVGAGI. The V and J ends lost 5 bases and 1 base respectively, with 11 bases between them.

On this clone: A read error may account for a junction end that differs from germline. Other DNA sequences of this sample code for an identical CDR3. The rearrangement uses TRBV15 and TRBJ1-2; no clear D gene. This CDR3 is built from 15 residues. Germline assignment: CDR1 LNHNV and CDR2 YYDKDF (reference sequence). The CDR3: CATSPRTGLNYGYTF. The DNA of the CDR3 is TGTGCCACCAGCCCCCGGACGGGATTAAACTATGGCTACACGTTC.

This clone has a handful of counts. The chain carries TRBV6-5 and TRBJ2-7; TRBD2 aligns across 8 bases. Germline assignment: CDR1 MNHEY and CDR2 SVGAGI. The CDR3 sequence is 14 residues long. With V trimmed by 5 bases and J by 4 bases, 7 bases remained unmatched. The CDR3 sequence is CASSETSGLYEQYF. The CDR3, as DNA: TGTGCCAGCAGTGAAACTAGCGGACTATACGAGCAGTACTTC.

The chain carries TRBV25-1 and TRBJ1-1; D is uncertain. Germline CDR1 is MGHDK and CDR2 is SYGVNS. The CDR3 consists of 15 residues. Trimming removed 4 bases at V and 1 base at J, with 13 bases between. The CDR3 region has the DNA TGTGCCAGCAGTGCCAACATTTTATCGAACACTGAAGCTTTCTTT. This translates into CASSANILSNTEAFF.

This clone was seen a handful of times. The chain carries TRBV7-2 and TRBJ1-2; no clear D. Germline V gene data show CDR1 as SGHTA and CDR2 as FQGNSA. The CDR3 length is 11 residues. The V gene lost 5 bases and the J gene lost 6 bases, with 7 bases spanning the gap. CDR3 nucleotides: TGTGCCAGCAGCCCCCAGGATGGCTACACCTTC. Translated, it gives CASSPQDGYTF.

This clone was counted between two and nine times. The chain links TRBV6-6 to TRBJ2-3, with 8 bases lining up with TRBD2. This CDR3 has 15 amino acids. V lost 8 bases, J lost 0 bases, and 7 bases stayed unmatched. Germline V lookup: CDR1 MNHNY, CDR2 SVGAGI (reference sequence). Here the CDR3 reads CASADSGISTDTQYF. CDR3 coding DNA: TGTGCCAGCGCTGATAGCGGGATAAGCACAGATACGCAGTATTTT.

The V and J genes are TRBV6-1 and TRBJ1-5, with TRBD1 matching over 9 bases. Germline V lookup: CDR1 MNHNS, CDR2 SASEGT. The ends lost 7 bases at V and 9 bases at J; junction bases unmatched: 13. This CDR3 is 15 amino acids long. CDR3 sequence: CASNLQGQGVLPQHF. CDR3 DNA sequence: TGTGCCAGCAACCTCCAGGGACAGGGTGTTTTGCCCCAGCATTTT.

The chain couples TRBV13 to TRBJ2-1, with D tentatively TRBD2 (6 bases). The CDR3 is made up of 16 amino acids. CDR1 and CDR2 (germline): PRHDT, FYEKMQ (reference sequence). Trimming removed 1 base from V and 9 bases from J, with 19 bases in between. The CDR3 nucleotides are TGTGCCAGCAGCTTAGCGGGCGCGGGGACCCGGGGTGAGCAGTTCTTC. Amino acid sequence: CASSLAGAGTRGEQFF.

V gene TRBV7-9 combines with J gene TRBJ2-7, with a weak D call TRBD1 (6 bases). The V end lost 5 bases, the J end lost 0 bases, and 11 bases lay between the germline ends. The CDR3 sequence is 14 residues long. Looked up from germline, CDR1 is SEHNR and CDR2 is FQNEAQ (reference sequence). This CDR3 is CASSLGQYSYEQYF. The CDR3 region has the DNA TGTGCCAGCAGCCTCGGACAGTACTCCTACGAGCAGTACTTC.

The rearrangement uses TRBV11-2 and TRBJ1-5; 7 bases align to TRBD1. The ends lost 5 bases at V and 2 bases at J; junction bases unmatched: 3. The CDR3 has 14 residues. Germline lookup yields CDR1 SGHAT and CDR2 FQNNGV. CDR3 coding DNA: TGTGCCAGCAGCCCAGACAGGGGCAATCAGCCCCAGCATTTT. Translated: CASSPDRGNQPQHF.

This chain links TRBV7-3 with TRBJ2-1, with 12 bases identical to TRBD2. The CDR3 contains 16 residues. Germline-derived CDR1 and CDR2 are SGHTA and FQGTGA. V was pared by 5 bases and J by 3 bases, with 5 bases of the junction left unmatched. The DNA of the CDR3 is TGTGCCAGCAGCGCACGACTAGCGGGGGACTACAATGAGCAGTTCTTC. Protein product: CASSARLAGDYNEQFF.

The chain couples TRBV28 to TRBJ2-4; 7 nucleotides align to TRBD2. This CDR3 comprises 17 residues. The germline V gene has CDR1 MDHEN and CDR2 SYDVKM. V dropped 5 bases and J dropped 1; count of bases not matched to a gene: 11. The CDR3 loop reads CASSLIVGGFAKNIQYF. For the CDR3, the DNA is TGTGCCAGCAGTCTAATCGTGGGGGGGTTCGCCAAAAACATTCAGTACTTC.

V is TRBV5-5 and J is TRBJ1-2; D might be TRBD1 (5 bases). Germline loops: CDR1 SGHKS, CDR2 YYEKEE (reference sequence). The CDR3 covers 14 residues. The V and J ends lost 7 bases and 0 bases respectively, with 13 bases between them. The CDR3 nucleotides read TGTGCCAGCGAACCCTTGACAGCTAACTATGGCTACACCTTC. This translates into CASEPLTANYGYTF.

The V gene is TRBV10-2, the J gene TRBJ2-1, with 12 positions matching TRBD2. V dropped 0 bases and J dropped 3; count of bases not matched to a gene: 9. The CDR3 runs to 19 residues. CDR1 and CDR2 (germline): WSHSY, SAAADI. The CDR3 loop is CASSESGGTSGRIYNEQFF. CDR3 in DNA: TGCGCCAGCAGTGAGTCGGGTGGAACTAGCGGGAGGATCTACAATGAGCAGTTCTTC.

This rearrangement joins TRBV7-2 to TRBJ1-2; unclear D gene. V lost 7 bases and J lost 6, with 21 bases in between. Per germline, CDR1 SGHTA and CDR2 FQGNSA. The CDR3 is 15 residues long. The CDR3, as DNA: TGTGCCAGCACCCGTTTTGTGATCGTGCAGGATGGCTACACCTTC. Translated: CASTRFVIVQDGYTF.

V is TRBV6-1 and J is TRBJ2-2; a weak D match, TRBD2 (6 bases). CDR1 is MNHNS and CDR2 is SASEGT in the germline V gene. There are 14 residues in the CDR3. Trimming took off 6 bases at V and 4 bases at J, with 12 bases between the two ends. Written as DNA, the CDR3 is TGTGCCAGCAGAAGGGACTTCTCCACCGGGGAGCTGTTTTTT. Encoded protein: CASRRDFSTGELFF.

The chain couples TRBV19 to TRBJ2-3, with 7 nucleotides matching TRBD2. Unmatched junction bases numbered 6, after V lost 3 bases and J lost 0 bases. The CDR3 consists of 16 residues. The germline V gene has CDR1 LNHDA and CDR2 SQIVND (reference sequence). The CDR3 here is CASSILSGASTDTQYF. For the CDR3, the DNA is TGTGCCAGTAGTATCCTAAGCGGGGCAAGCACAGATACGCAGTATTTT.

The gene calls are TRBV7-2 and TRBJ1-5, with D tentatively TRBD1 (6 bases). V lost 0 bases and J 9 bases, leaving 15 bases between the germline ends. Germline CDR1 SGHTA, CDR2 FQGNSA. The CDR3 length is 15 residues. This CDR3 is CASSLAEGGKLPQHF. CDR3 DNA sequence: TGTGCCAGCAGCTTAGCGGAGGGGGGGAAGCTGCCCCAGCATTTT.

This clone was counted once. V usage is TRBV9 and J usage is TRBJ2-7, with a possible D match to TRBD2 (5 bases). This CDR3 is built from 16 residues. Per the germline V gene, CDR1 is SGDLS and CDR2 is YYNGEE. Trimming pared 0 bases from V and 2 bases from J, leaving 15 bases between. The CDR3 reads CASSVDWLADTYEQYF. CDR3 DNA sequence: TGTGCCAGCAGCGTAGACTGGCTAGCCGACACCTACGAGCAGTACTTC.

The chain uses TRBV27 and TRBJ2-3; 8 nucleotides align to TRBD1. The CDR3 totals 15 residues. The ends lost 6 bases at V and 3 bases at J; junction bases unmatched: 8. Germline values: CDR1 MNHEY, CDR2 SMNVEV (reference sequence). CDR3 sequence: CASRPGQGWTDTQYF. CDR3 nucleotides: TGTGCCAGCAGACCCGGACAGGGCTGGACAGATACGCAGTATTTT.

This clone appeared a few times. The V call is TRBV6-6, the J call TRBJ2-1; 12 nucleotides line up with TRBD2. The CDR3 runs to 16 residues. Germline V gives CDR1 MNHNY, CDR2 SVGAGI (reference sequence). The trim removed 1 base at V and 6 bases at J, leaving 4 bases unmatched. The CDR3 here is CASSYFASGGANEQFF. The CDR3 DNA sequence: TGTGCCAGCAGTTACTTTGCTAGCGGGGGGGCCAATGAGCAGTTCTTC.

The chain joins TRBV9 to TRBJ1-2; no reliable D call. The length of the CDR3 is 16 residues. Germline values: CDR1 SGDLS, CDR2 YYNGEE. The V gene lost 0 bases and the J gene lost 2 bases, with 14 bases spanning the gap. DNA of the CDR3: TGTGCCAGCAGCGTAGTTCCCGGGAAGGGAAACTATGGCTACACCTTC. This sequence encodes CASSVVPGKGNYGYTF.

The J gene is TRBJ1-1, the V gene TRBV20-1, with 8 bases identical to TRBD1. The junction had 2 bases not matched to a gene; V was cut back by 7 bases and J by 4 bases. The CDR3 has 11 residues. Germline assignment: CDR1 DFQATT and CDR2 SNEGSKA (reference sequence). Here the CDR3 DNA reads TGCAGTGTGACAGGGGCCACTGAAGCTTTCTTT. Translation: CSVTGATEAFF.